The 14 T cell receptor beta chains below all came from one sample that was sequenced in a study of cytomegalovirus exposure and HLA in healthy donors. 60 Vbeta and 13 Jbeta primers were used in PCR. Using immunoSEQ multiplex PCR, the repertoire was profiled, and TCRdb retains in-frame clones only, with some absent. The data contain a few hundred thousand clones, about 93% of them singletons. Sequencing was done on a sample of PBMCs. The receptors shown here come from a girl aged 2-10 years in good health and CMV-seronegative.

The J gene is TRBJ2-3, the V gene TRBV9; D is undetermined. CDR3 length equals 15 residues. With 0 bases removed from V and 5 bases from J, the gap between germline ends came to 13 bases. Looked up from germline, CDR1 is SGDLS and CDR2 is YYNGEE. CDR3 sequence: CASSVDRLAGDTQYF. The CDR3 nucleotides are TGTGCCAGCAGCGTAGATCGGCTCGCAGGAGATACGCAGTATTTT.

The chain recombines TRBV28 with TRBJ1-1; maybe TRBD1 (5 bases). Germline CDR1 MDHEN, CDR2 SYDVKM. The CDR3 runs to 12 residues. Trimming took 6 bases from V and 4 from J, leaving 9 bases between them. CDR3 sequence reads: CASSKGRTEAFF. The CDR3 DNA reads TGTGCCAGCAGCAAGGGGCGCACTGAAGCTTTCTTT. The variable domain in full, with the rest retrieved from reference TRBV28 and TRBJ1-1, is DVKVTQSSRYLVKRTGEKVFLECVQDMDHENMFWYRQDPGLGLRLIYFSYDVKMKEKGDIPEGYSVSREKKERFSLILESASTNQTSMYLCASSKGRTEAFFGQGTRLTVV.

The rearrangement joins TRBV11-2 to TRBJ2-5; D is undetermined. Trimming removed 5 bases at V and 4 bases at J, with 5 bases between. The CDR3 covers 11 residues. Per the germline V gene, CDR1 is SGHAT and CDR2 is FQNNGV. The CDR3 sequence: CASSPSETQYF. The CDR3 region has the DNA TGTGCCAGCAGCCCATCAGAGACCCAGTACTTC.

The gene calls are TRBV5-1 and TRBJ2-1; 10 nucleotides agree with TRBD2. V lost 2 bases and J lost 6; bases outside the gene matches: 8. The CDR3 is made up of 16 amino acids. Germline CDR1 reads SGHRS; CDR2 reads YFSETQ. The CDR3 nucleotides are TGCGCCAGCAGCTTAGGATCTAGCGGGAGTGGCAATGAGCAGTTCTTC. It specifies CASSLGSSGSGNEQFF. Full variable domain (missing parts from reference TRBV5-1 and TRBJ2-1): KAGVTQTPRYLIKTRGQQVTLSCSPISGHRSVSWYQQTPGQGLQFLFEYFSETQRNKGNFPGRFSGRQFSNSRSEMNVSTLELGDSALYLCASSLGSSGSGNEQFFGPGTRLTVL.

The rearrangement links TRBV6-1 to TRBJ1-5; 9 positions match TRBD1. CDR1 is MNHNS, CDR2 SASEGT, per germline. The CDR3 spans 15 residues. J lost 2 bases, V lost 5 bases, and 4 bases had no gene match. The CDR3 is CASSSWTGGNQPQHF. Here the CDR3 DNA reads TGTGCCAGCAGTTCTTGGACAGGGGGCAATCAGCCCCAGCATTTT.

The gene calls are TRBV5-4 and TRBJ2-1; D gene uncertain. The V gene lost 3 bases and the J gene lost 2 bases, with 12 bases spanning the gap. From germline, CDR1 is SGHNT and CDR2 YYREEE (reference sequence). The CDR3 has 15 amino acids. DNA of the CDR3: TGTGCCAGCAGCTCGGAAGGAGTCGCCTACAATGAGCAGTTCTTC. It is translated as CASSSEGVAYNEQFF. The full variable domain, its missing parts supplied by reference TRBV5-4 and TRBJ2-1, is ETGVTQSPTHLIKTRGQQVTLRCSSQSGHNTVSWYQQALGQGPQFIFQYYREEENGRGNFPPRFSGLQFPNYSSELNVNALELDDSALYLCASSSEGVAYNEQFFGPGTRLTVL.

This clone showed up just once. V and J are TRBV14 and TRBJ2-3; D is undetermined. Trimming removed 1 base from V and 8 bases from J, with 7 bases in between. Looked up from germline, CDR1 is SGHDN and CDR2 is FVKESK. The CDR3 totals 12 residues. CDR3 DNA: TGTGCCAGCAGCCAAGCCGGCGGTACGCAGTATTTT. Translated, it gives CASSQAGGTQYF.

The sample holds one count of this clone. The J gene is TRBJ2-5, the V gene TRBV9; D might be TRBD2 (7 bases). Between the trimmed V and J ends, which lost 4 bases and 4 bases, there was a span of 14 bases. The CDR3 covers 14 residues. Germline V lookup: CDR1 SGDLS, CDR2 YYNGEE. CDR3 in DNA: TGTGCCAGCAGCCCCTCTGGGGGGGCAGAGACCCAGTACTTC. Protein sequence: CASSPSGGAETQYF.

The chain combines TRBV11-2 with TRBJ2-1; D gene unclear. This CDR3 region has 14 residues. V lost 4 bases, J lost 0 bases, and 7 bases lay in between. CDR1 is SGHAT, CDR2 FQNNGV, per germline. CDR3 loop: CASSSPGSYNEQFF. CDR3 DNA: TGTGCCAGCAGCTCCCCGGGCTCCTACAATGAGCAGTTCTTC.

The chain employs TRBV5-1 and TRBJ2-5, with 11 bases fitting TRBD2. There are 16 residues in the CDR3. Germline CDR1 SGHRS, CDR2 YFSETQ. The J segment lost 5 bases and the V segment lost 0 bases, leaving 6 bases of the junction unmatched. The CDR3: CASSLAIAGGPETQYF. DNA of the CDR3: TGCGCCAGCAGCTTGGCTATAGCGGGAGGGCCGGAGACCCAGTACTTC.

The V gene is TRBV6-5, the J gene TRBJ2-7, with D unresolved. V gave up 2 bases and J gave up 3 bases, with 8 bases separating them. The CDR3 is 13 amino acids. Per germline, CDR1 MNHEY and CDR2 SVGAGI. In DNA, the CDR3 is TGTGCCAGCAGTTACAACTCAGGCTACGAGCAGTACTTC. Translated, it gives CASSYNSGYEQYF.

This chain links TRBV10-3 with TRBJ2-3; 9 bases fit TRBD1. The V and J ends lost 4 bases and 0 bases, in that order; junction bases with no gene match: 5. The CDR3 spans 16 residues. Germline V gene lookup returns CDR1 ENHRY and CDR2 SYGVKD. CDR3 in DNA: TGTGCCATCAGTGGCAGGGACAGGGCGAGCACAGATACGCAGTATTTT. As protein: CAISGRDRASTDTQYF.

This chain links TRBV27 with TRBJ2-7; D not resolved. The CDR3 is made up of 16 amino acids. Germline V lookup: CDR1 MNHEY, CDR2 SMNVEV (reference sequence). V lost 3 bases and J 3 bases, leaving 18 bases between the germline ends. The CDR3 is CASSFSPLPPVYEQYF. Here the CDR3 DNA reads TGTGCCAGCAGTTTCTCTCCACTCCCGCCGGTCTACGAGCAGTACTTC.

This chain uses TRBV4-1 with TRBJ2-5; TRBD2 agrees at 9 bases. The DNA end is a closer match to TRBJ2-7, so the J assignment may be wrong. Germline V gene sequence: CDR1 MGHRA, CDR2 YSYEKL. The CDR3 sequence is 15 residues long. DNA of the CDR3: TGCGCCAGCAGCCAAGTACTAGCGGGCTTCTACGAGCAGTACTTC. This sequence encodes CASSQVLAGFYEQYF.